The 30 T cell receptor beta chains reported below all come from one sample, sequenced in a study of T cells after yellow fever vaccination. One entry per CDR3 protein, called by TCRdb with MiXCR from the 5' RACE reads. Found here are 200,000 to 300,000 distinct CDR3 sequences, roughly 3.5% of them singletons; the top ten hold roughly a fifth. The starting material was PBMCs, obtained 15 days after the yellow fever booster vaccination. These receptors were collected from a man between 18 and 29 years old who received the YFV17D yellow fever vaccine.

This clonotype was recorded many times. V usage is TRBV29-1 and J usage is TRBJ1-4; D is uncertain. The V gene lost 6 bases and the J gene lost 0 bases, with 8 bases spanning the gap. Germline V gene lookup returns CDR1 SQVTM and CDR2 ANQGSEA. This CDR3 spans 13 amino acids. The CDR3: CSVGIATNEKLFF. The CDR3 DNA sequence: TGCAGCGTGGGCATAGCAACTAATGAAAAACTGTTTTTT.

In this sample, this clonotype turned up many times. The gene calls are TRBV24-1 and TRBJ1-1; the D is unclear. Germline CDR1 KGHDR, CDR2 SFDVKD. CDR3 length equals 13 residues. The V and J ends lost 7 bases and 1 base respectively, with 9 bases between them. Written as DNA, the CDR3 is TGTGCCACCAGGGAAGCAGAGAACACTGAAGCTTTCTTT. This codes for CATREAENTEAFF.

Many counts were recorded for this clonotype. This rearrangement joins TRBV7-2 to TRBJ2-2, with 7 bases identical to TRBD1. This CDR3 has 16 amino acids. The germline gives CDR1 SGHTA, CDR2 FQGNSA. The trim removed 0 bases at V and 3 bases at J, leaving 4 bases unmatched. CDR3 DNA: TGTGCCAGCAGCTTAGCTTGGGGGACAGACACCGGGGAGCTGTTTTTT. Translated: CASSLAWGTDTGELFF.

This clonotype was found a few times. The gene calls are TRBV20-1 and TRBJ2-5, with 13 bases that match TRBD2. Germline trimming cut 6 bases from V and 4 bases from J; bases unmatched to any gene: 8. CDR1 DFQATT and CDR2 SNEGSKA come from the germline V gene (reference sequence). CDR3 length equals 15 residues. CDR3 region: CSAQRTSGGRETQYF. The CDR3 region has the DNA TGCAGTGCGCAACGGACTAGCGGGGGACGAGAGACCCAGTACTTC.

This clonotype was counted many times. The junction shows a germline mismatch at one end, possibly a read error. The chain recombines TRBV6-2 or TRBV6-3 with TRBJ2-1; D remains unclear. This CDR3 comprises 10 residues. The V gene's germline CDR1 is MNHEY and CDR2 SVGEGT. CDR3 sequence: CASSSYSTSF. The CDR3 DNA sequence: TGTGCCAGCAGTTCCTATTCTACGAGCTTC.

This clonotype was found many times. V is TRBV20-1 and J is TRBJ2-5, with D perhaps TRBD1 or TRBD2 (6 bases each). The length of the CDR3 is 13 residues. Trimming left V 3 bases short and J 5 bases short, with 13 bases between. Germline lookup yields CDR1 DFQATT and CDR2 SNEGSKA (reference sequence). CDR3 sequence reads: CSARWGAPETQYF. CDR3 DNA: TGCAGTGCTAGGTGGGGGGCCCCGGAGACCCAGTACTTC.

This clonotype was counted at least ten times. V gene TRBV7-8 combines with J gene TRBJ2-2; 7 positions agree with TRBD2. The CDR3 consists of 15 residues. Germline CDR1 and CDR2: SGHVS and FQNEAQ. Unmatched junction bases numbered 11, after V lost 8 bases and J lost 5 bases. The CDR3 protein is CASLLGGEGTGELFF. Written as DNA, the CDR3 is TGTGCCAGCCTGCTGGGCGGGGAGGGAACCGGGGAGCTGTTTTTT.

This clonotype was seen many times. J is TRBJ2-5 and V is TRBV7-8; tentatively, D is TRBD1 or TRBD2 (5 bases each). The CDR3 is 12 residues long. V was shortened by 10 bases and J by 6 bases, with 15 bases between the two germline ends. CDR1 and CDR2 from the germline V gene are SGHVS and FQNEAQ. CDR3 loop: CAIVQGDKTQYF. Written as DNA, the CDR3 is TGTGCCATCGTTCAGGGAGACAAGACCCAGTACTTC. Full variable domain (remainder filled in from reference TRBV7-8 and TRBJ2-5): GAGVSQSPRYKVAKRGQDVALRCDPISGHVSLFWYQQALGQGPEFLTYFQNEAQLDKSGLPSDRFFAERPEGSVSTLKIQRTQQEDSAVYLCAIVQGDKTQYFGPGTRLLVL.

This clonotype has a count of ten or more. The chain recombines TRBV3-1 with TRBJ1-2; D uncertain. Between the trimmed V and J ends, which lost 4 bases and 4 bases, there was a span of 13 bases. CDR1 and CDR2 from the germline V gene are LGHDT and YNNKEL (reference sequence). The CDR3 spans 14 residues. CDR3: CASSRTGSGYGYTF. The CDR3, as DNA: TGTGCCAGCAGCCGGACTGGGAGCGGCTATGGCTACACCTTC.

This clonotype was counted many times. This rearrangement joins TRBV20-1 to TRBJ2-7, with D tentatively TRBD1 or TRBD2 (5 bases each). Germline CDR1 DFQATT, CDR2 SNEGSKA (reference sequence). The CDR3 covers 14 residues. The germline V and J ends were trimmed by 5 bases and 4 bases, with 18 bases remaining between them. The CDR3 here is CSADLKGPKYEQYF. CDR3 sequence (DNA): TGCAGTGCTGATCTAAAGGGACCCAAATACGAGCAGTACTTC.

This clonotype was found many times. The gene calls are TRBV28 and TRBJ2-7; the D is unclear. Germline values: CDR1 MDHEN, CDR2 SYDVKM. This CDR3 contains 13 residues. Trimming removed 3 bases from V and 0 bases from J, with 6 bases in between. In nucleotides, the CDR3 is TGTGCCAGCAGTTTGAGGAGCTCCTACGAGCAGTACGTC. Amino acids: CASSLRSSYEQYV.

This clonotype was detected many times. The chain recombines TRBV19 with TRBJ2-7, with a weak D call TRBD1 (6 bases). V lost 2 bases, J lost 2 bases, and 13 bases lay in between. Germline CDR1 and CDR2: LNHDA and SQIVND (reference sequence). The CDR3 runs 15 residues. The CDR3 protein is CASSITNRVPYEQYF. CDR3 nucleotide sequence: TGTGCCAGTAGTATAACAAACAGGGTTCCCTACGAGCAGTACTTC.

This clonotype was counted ten times or more. The chain carries TRBV4-3 and TRBJ2-4; the D is unclear. The CDR3 spans 11 residues. Germline loops: CDR1 LGHNA, CDR2 YSLEER. V lost 3 bases to trimming and J lost 7 bases, with 4 bases between them. CDR3 coding DNA: TGCGCCAGCAGCCATCTGAACATTCAGTACTTC. This gives the protein CASSHLNIQYF.

In its sample, this clonotype was seen many times. This sequence joins TRBV24-1 and TRBJ1-1; the D is unclear. This CDR3 has 11 residues. V was shortened by 9 bases and J by 11 bases, with 15 bases between the two germline ends. The germline V gene encodes CDR1 KGHDR and CDR2 SFDVKD. The CDR3 region is CATSNGRAAFF. CDR3 sequence (DNA): TGTGCCACCTCTAATGGGCGTGCGGCTTTCTTT.

For this clonotype: Being one base from a much bigger clone, this may be a read error. V gene TRBV12-3 or TRBV12-4 combines with J gene TRBJ1-2; 7 nucleotides align to TRBD1. CDR3 length equals 13 residues. J gave up 7 bases and V 6 bases, and 8 bases lay outside the gene matches. The chain's CDR3 is CASRPGTEFGYTF. The CDR3 bases are TGTGCCAGCAGGCCCGGGACAGAATTTGGCTACACCTTC.

Many counts were recorded for this clonotype. This chain links TRBV4-1 with TRBJ2-3; D uncertain. Germline V gene lookup returns CDR1 MGHRA and CDR2 YSYEKL. This CDR3 has 16 residues. Trimming pared 7 bases from V and 2 bases from J, leaving 19 bases between. The CDR3 coding sequence is TGCGCCAGCACCTCCTGGGCTGGTAGCAACACAGATACGCAGTATTTT. It encodes CASTSWAGSNTDTQYF.

This clonotype was counted many times. The CDR3 nucleotides read TGTGCCAGCAGCCTCATGCCGGGACAGGTAATGACCGATAGCAATCAGCCCCAGCATTTT. It specifies CASSLMPGQVMTDSNQPQHF. The gene calls are TRBV6-6 and TRBJ1-5; 8 positions agree with TRBD1. The CDR3 is made up of 20 amino acids. V lost 6 bases to trimming and J lost 0 bases; unmatched junction nucleotides: 19. CDR1 and CDR2 from the germline V gene are MNHNY and SVGAGI (reference sequence).

This clonotype was recorded at least ten times. V is TRBV20-1 and J is TRBJ2-3, with a tentative D call TRBD2 (7 bases). CDR1 and CDR2 from the germline V gene are DFQATT and SNEGSKA (reference sequence). The CDR3 covers 14 residues. Deletions cut 5 bases from V and 3 bases from J, with 15 bases between. CDR3 DNA: TGCAGTGCTGAAACCGGGGGGCAGACAGATACGCAGTATTTT. This sequence encodes CSAETGGQTDTQYF.

This clonotype has at least ten counts. This rearrangement joins TRBV3-1 to TRBJ1-5; D gene unclear. Germline-derived CDR1 and CDR2 are LGHDT and YNNKEL (reference sequence). CDR3 length: 13 amino acids. Trimming shortened V by 1 base and J by 3 bases, and 4 bases separated the two germline ends. The CDR3 loop is CASSQGDNQPQHF. In DNA form, the CDR3 reads TGTGCCAGCAGCCAAGGGGACAATCAGCCCCAGCATTTT.

This clonotype was recorded at least ten times. The chain recombines TRBV28 with TRBJ2-4; a possible D gene is TRBD1 (5 bases). The germline V gene has CDR1 MDHEN and CDR2 SYDVKM. Trimming took 8 bases from V and 6 from J, leaving 17 bases between them. There are 14 residues in the CDR3. This CDR3 is CASGPYWGINIQYF. The CDR3 region has the DNA TGTGCCAGCGGACCCTATTGGGGCATAAACATTCAGTACTTC.

This clonotype appeared many times. V is TRBV4-3 and J is TRBJ1-4; D remains unclear. This CDR3 comprises 14 residues. The germline V gene encodes CDR1 LGHNA and CDR2 YSLEER. Trimming shortened V by 7 bases and J by 8 bases, and 17 bases separated the two germline ends. CDR3 nucleotide sequence: TGCGCCAGCAAGCAGAAGAAAATAACCGAAAAACTGTTTTTT. Amino acid sequence: CASKQKKITEKLFF.

This clonotype was seen a few times. This chain uses TRBV6-2 or TRBV6-3 with TRBJ2-7; 8 bases are a match to TRBD1. The germline gives CDR1 MNHEY, CDR2 SVGEGT. The V gene end was trimmed by 10 bases and the J gene end by 3 bases; junction bases not matched to a gene: 5. This CDR3 is built from 12 residues. DNA of the CDR3: TGTGCCACCTGGGACAGGAGCTACGAGCAGTACTTC. The encoded protein is CATWDRSYEQYF.

This clonotype was counted ten times or more. The rearrangement uses TRBV5-1 and TRBJ2-1; D possibly corresponds to TRBD2 (5 bases). V shed 0 bases and J shed 0 bases, with 7 bases lying between them. This CDR3 contains 15 residues. CDR1 is SGHRS, CDR2 YFSETQ, per germline. CDR3 residues: CASSLAGISYNEQFF. CDR3 nucleotides: TGCGCCAGCAGCTTGGCCGGGATCTCCTACAATGAGCAGTTCTTC. The entire variable domain, with the rest obtained from reference TRBV5-1 and TRBJ2-1, is as follows: KAGVTQTPRYLIKTRGQQVTLSCSPISGHRSVSWYQQTPGQGLQFLFEYFSETQRNKGNFPGRFSGRQFSNSRSEMNVSTLELGDSALYLCASSLAGISYNEQFFGPGTRLTVL.

This clonotype has ten or more counts. This chain links TRBV12-3 or TRBV12-4 with TRBJ1-5; D unclear. The CDR3 runs to 13 residues. V was shortened by 5 bases and J by 5 bases, with 10 bases between the two germline ends. The CDR3 DNA sequence: TGTGCCAGCAGTGAGTTAAGGGATCAGCCCCAGCATTTT. Translated, it gives CASSELRDQPQHF.

V is TRBV6-2 or TRBV6-3 and J is TRBJ1-1; D might be TRBD1 (5 bases). The CDR3 is made up of 17 amino acids. V gave up 0 bases and J gave up 1 base, with 15 bases separating them. The germline CDR1 and CDR2 sequences are MNHEY and SVGEGT. The CDR3 coding sequence is TGTGCCAGCAGTTACTCGATCGTGGAGGGGAGGAACACTGAAGCTTTCTTT. This translates into CASSYSIVEGRNTEAFF.

This clonotype was seen repeatedly, ten times or more. The V gene is TRBV7-8, the J gene TRBJ2-5, with 10 bases lining up with TRBD1. From germline, CDR1 is SGHVS and CDR2 FQNEAQ. With 5 bases clipped from V and 5 bases from J, the junction kept 8 bases outside the gene matches. The CDR3 runs 15 residues. The CDR3 here is CASSPTGQGRETQYF. CDR3 nucleotide sequence: TGTGCCAGCAGCCCTACGGGACAGGGGAGGGAGACCCAGTACTTC.

This clonotype was seen a handful of times. The rearrangement links TRBV5-1 to TRBJ1-1; TRBD1 might be the D (5 bases). This CDR3 region has 17 residues. Germline CDR1 and CDR2: SGHRS and YFSETQ. Trimming removed 4 bases from V and 1 base from J, with 20 bases in between. Here the CDR3 DNA reads TGCGCCAGCAGCAACCGTTTGGGGGATGAGGGGAACACTGAAGCTTTCTTT. It specifies CASSNRLGDEGNTEAFF.

This clonotype has a count of ten or more. This chain joins TRBV7-2 and TRBJ1-6; possibly TRBD1 for D (6 bases). The CDR3 is 15 residues long. The germline V and J ends were trimmed by 5 bases and 11 bases, with 19 bases remaining between them. CDR1 SGHTA and CDR2 FQGNSA come from the germline V gene. The CDR3 reads CASSPQGGGGTPLHF. The DNA for the CDR3 is TGTGCCAGCAGCCCACAGGGCGGCGGGGGTACACCCCTCCACTTT.

This clonotype appeared many times. This chain links TRBV5-1 with TRBJ2-5; D perhaps matches TRBD2 (6 bases). Looked up from germline, CDR1 is SGHRS and CDR2 is YFSETQ. Trimming took off 7 bases at V and 5 bases at J, with 24 bases between the two ends. This CDR3 has 16 residues. This CDR3 is CASFLRPHSGGETQYF. CDR3 coding DNA: TGCGCCAGCTTCCTACGGCCCCATAGCGGCGGGGAGACCCAGTACTTC.

At least ten counts were recorded for this clonotype. V gene TRBV5-8 combines with J gene TRBJ2-7, with D possibly TRBD2 on 5 matching bases. CDR3 length: 16 residues. Trimming pared 0 bases from V and 6 bases from J, leaving 19 bases between. In germline, CDR1 is SGHTS, CDR2 YDEGEE. In nucleotides, the CDR3 is TGTGCCAGCAGCTTGGGACGATCCCAAGTTGAGGGCGAGCAGTACTTC. It is translated as CASSLGRSQVEGEQYF.